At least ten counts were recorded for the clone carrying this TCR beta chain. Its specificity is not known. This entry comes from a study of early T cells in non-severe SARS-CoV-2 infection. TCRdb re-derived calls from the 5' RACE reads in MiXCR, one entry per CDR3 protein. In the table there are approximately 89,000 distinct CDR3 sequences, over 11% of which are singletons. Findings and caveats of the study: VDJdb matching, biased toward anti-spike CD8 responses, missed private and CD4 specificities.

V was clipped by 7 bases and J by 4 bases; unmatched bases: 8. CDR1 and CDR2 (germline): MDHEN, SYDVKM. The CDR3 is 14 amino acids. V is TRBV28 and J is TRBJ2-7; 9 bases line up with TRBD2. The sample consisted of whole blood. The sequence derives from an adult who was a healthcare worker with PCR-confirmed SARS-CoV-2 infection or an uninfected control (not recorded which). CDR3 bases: TGTGCCAGCACCCTGGATAGCGGGAGATACGAGCAGTACTTC. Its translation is CASTLDSGRYEQYF.